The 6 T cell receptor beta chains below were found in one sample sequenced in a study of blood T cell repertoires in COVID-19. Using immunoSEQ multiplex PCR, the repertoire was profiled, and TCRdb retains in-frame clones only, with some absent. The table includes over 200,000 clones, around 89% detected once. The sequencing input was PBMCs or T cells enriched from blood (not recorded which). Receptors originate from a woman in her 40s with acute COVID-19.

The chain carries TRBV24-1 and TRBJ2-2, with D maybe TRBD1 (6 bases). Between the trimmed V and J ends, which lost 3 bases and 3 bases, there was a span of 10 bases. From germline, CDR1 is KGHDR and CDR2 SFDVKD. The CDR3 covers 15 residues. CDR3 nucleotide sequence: TGTGCCACCAGTGATACCCGGACAGACACCGGGGAGCTGTTTTTT. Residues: CATSDTRTDTGELFF.

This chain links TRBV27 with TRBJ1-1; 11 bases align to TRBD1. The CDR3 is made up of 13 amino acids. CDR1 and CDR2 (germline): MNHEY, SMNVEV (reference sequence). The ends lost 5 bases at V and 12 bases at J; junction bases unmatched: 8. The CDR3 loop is CASSPGQGARPFF. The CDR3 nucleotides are TGTGCCAGCAGTCCCGGACAGGGGGCTCGGCCTTTCTTT.

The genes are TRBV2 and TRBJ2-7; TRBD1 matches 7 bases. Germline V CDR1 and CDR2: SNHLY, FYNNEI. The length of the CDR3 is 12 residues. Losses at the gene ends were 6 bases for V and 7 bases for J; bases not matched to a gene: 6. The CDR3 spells CASSTGVGEQYV. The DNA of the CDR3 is TGTGCCAGCAGCACAGGGGTGGGAGAGCAGTACGTC.

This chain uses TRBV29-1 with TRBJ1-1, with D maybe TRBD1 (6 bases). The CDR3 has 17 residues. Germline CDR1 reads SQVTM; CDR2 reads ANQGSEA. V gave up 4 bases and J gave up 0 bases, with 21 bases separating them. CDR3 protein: CSVAGHDTSPLNTEAFF. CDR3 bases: TGCAGCGTTGCGGGACACGATACCAGTCCATTGAACACTGAAGCTTTCTTT.

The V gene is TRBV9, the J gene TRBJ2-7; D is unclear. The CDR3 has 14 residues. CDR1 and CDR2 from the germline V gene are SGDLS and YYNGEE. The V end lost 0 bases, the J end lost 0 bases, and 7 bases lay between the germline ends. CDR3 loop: CASSVGGVSYEQYF. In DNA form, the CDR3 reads TGTGCCAGCAGCGTAGGAGGCGTCTCCTACGAGCAGTACTTC.

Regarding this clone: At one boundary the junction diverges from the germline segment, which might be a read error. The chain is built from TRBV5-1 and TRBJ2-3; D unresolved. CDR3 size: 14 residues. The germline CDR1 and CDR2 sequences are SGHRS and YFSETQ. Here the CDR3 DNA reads TGCGCCAGTAGCTTCAGTTCCGGCACAGATACGCAGTATTTT. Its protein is CASSFSSGTDTQYF.